The present TCR beta chain was sequenced within a study of Ad26.COV2.S vaccination and SARS-CoV-2 variants. In germline, CDR1 is SGDLS, CDR2 YYNGEE. V was shortened by 4 bases and J by 4 bases, with 12 bases between the two germline ends. This CDR3 contains 15 residues. To note about this clone: The antigen remains undetermined.

TCRdb's table, derived via immunoSEQ multiplex PCR, lists solely in-frame clones and lacks some. Of 350,000 to 500,000 clones listed, roughly nine tenths are singletons. Study-level results: There was reportedly substantial breadth in spike-specific CD8+ and CD4+ T cell responses after vaccination.

Treatment defined: over 15 received Ad26.COV2.S at low or high dose, single or two shots; about 5 received placebo; per-sample allocation not given. Sampling was done on day 63 after the first vaccine or placebo injection. Vaccination employed an Ad26 vector expressing the Wuhan-strain SARS-CoV-2 spike. This specimen was peripheral blood, taken in a trial of Ad26.COV2.S vaccine versus placebo. The origin of this receptor is a person aged 18 to 59 who received the Ad26.COV2.S COVID-19 vaccine or a placebo. This sequence joins TRBV9 and TRBJ1-6; TRBD1 might be the D (6 bases). The CDR3 nucleotides are TGTGCCAGCAGCCCTCGCAGGGGATATAATTCACCCCTCCACTTT. Its protein product is CASSPRRGYNSPLHF.